Listed below are T cell receptor beta chains from one sample, sequenced in a study of T cells in Graves' hyperthyroidism and ophthalmopathy. TCRdb re-analysed the multiplex PCR reads in MiXCR, keeping a single row per CDR3 protein. The table lists roughly 580,000 distinct CDR3 sequences, about 45% of them singletons. The sequenced sample consisted of peripheral blood or thyroid tissue (not recorded which). All receptors derive from a woman under 30 with Graves' hyperthyroidism. CDR3s include the opening cysteine and the closing phenylalanine or tryptophan. Fields, in order: clone size, D gene, V gene, J gene, CDR3 DNA, CDR3 protein. D genes are given only for firm matches. The listing skips clone size in some rows; elsewhere it reads once, few, many or a size class.

.,.,TRBV5-1,TRBJ1-1,TGTGCCAGCAGAACGAGAGGAGGGATGAACACTGAAGCTTTCTTT,CASRTRGGMNTEAFF
many,TRBD1,TRBV29-1,TRBJ2-6,TGCAGCGTTGAAGAACGAGATCAGGACAGGAGCTCTGGGGCCAACGTCCTGACTTTC,CSVEERDQDRSSGANVLTF
.,TRBD2,TRBV10-3,TRBJ2-5,TGTGCCATCAGTCGCGGACTAGCGGGAGGACGGGAGACCCAGTACTTC,CAISRGLAGGRETQYF
.,TRBD2,TRBV25-1,TRBJ2-7,TGTGCTAGCGGGAGGCTTAGCTCCTACGAGCAGTACTTC,CASGRLSSYEQYF
.,.,TRBV7-2,TRBJ1-2,TGCGCCAGCAGCCAAGTGACTATCGCTAACTATGGCTACACCTTC,CASSQVTIANYGYTF
many,.,TRBV7-9,TRBJ1-6,TGTGCCAGCAGCTTAGCGTTTGTGGGCAATTCACCCCTCCACTTT,CASSLAFVGNSPLHF
.,.,TRBV19,TRBJ2-6,TGTGCCAGTAGTATTGGCCTGACTTTC,CASSIGLTF
.,TRBD2,TRBV29-1,TRBJ2-7,TGCAGCGTTAGGCCGGGACTAGCGGGAGCGGCCTACGAGCAGTACTTC,CSVRPGLAGAAYEQYF
.,.,TRBV10-3,TRBJ1-5,TGTGCCATCAGTGAGTCGGAAGGGGAGCATCAGCCCCAGCATTTT,CAISESEGEHQPQHF
few,.,TRBV10-3,TRBJ1-5,TGTGCCAGCAGTTACTCCCCATATAGCAATCAGCCCCAGCATTTT,CASSYSPYSNQPQHF
many,TRBD1,TRBV2,TRBJ2-7,TGTGCCAGCAGCGCTACCCTGGGACAGGGGAGGTCCTACGAGCAGTACTTC,CASSATLGQGRSYEQYF
.,.,TRBV15,TRBJ2-1,TGTGCCACCAGCAGAGGGGGGGGCGATGAGCAGTTCTTC,CATSRGGGDEQFF
.,.,TRBV2,TRBJ2-7,TGTGCCAGAGACAGGATCAACGAGCAGTACTTC,CARDRINEQYF
few,TRBD1,TRBV2,TRBJ1-3,TGTGCCAGCAGTGAACAGGGGGTAGGCGGAAACACCATATATTTT,CASSEQGVGGNTIYF
once,.,TRBV19,TRBJ2-1,TGTGCCAGTAGTATAGCTGGTGAGCAGTTCTTC,CASSIAGEQFF
many,TRBD1,TRBV29-1,TRBJ2-5,TGCAGCGTCAGGACAGGGGGAGAGACCCAGTACTTC,CSVRTGGETQYF
few,.,TRBV4-3,TRBJ2-7,TGCGCCAGCAGCCAATTGGTGGGAACCTACGAGCAGTACTTC,CASSQLVGTYEQYF
.,TRBD2,TRBV10-3,TRBJ2-2,TGTGCCATCAGTGAGTCGGGACTAGCGGGATCCGGGGAGCTGTTTTTT,CAISESGLAGSGELFF